A selection of T cell receptor beta chains follows, all from one sample in a study of shared T cell receptors in the human thymus. Clones were read by immunoSEQ multiplex PCR, and TCRdb kept only the in-frame ones, dropping some. The top ten clones hold 0.013% of a sample with about 540,000 clones, more than 75% of them seen once. These records were also assigned to another study, of human thymus T cells.

Sequences were obtained from thymocytes. The receptors shown here come from a boy under two years old with a congenital heart defect. Each CDR3 is given with its conserved first and last residue. D genes are given only for firm matches. Expanded clones get a size class; other rows say once, few or many, or leave the size out.

j_call	clone_size	v_call	d_call	cdr3_nt	cdr3_aa
TRBJ2-5	NA	TRBV5-1	TRBD2	TGCGCCAGCAGCTTTGGACTAGCGGGACTTTGTAGGGAGACCCAGTACTTC	CASSFGLAGLCRETQYF
TRBJ2-3	NA	TRBV5-6	NA	TGTGCCAGCAGCTTGGCCGCTAGCCGCCCGCCAGATACGCAGTATTTT	CASSLAASRPPDTQYF
TRBJ2-7	once	TRBV29-1	TRBD2	TGCAGCGTTGAACTAGCGGGCCTCTCCTACGAGCAGTACTTC	CSVELAGLSYEQYF
TRBJ2-1	NA	TRBV2	NA	TGTGCCAGCAGAACGACAGGTTACTACAATGAGCAGTTCTTC	CASRTTGYYNEQFF
TRBJ2-1	NA	TRBV9	NA	TGTGCCAGCAGCGTTAGACTAGACTCCTACAATGAGCAGTTCTTC	CASSVRLDSYNEQFF
TRBJ2-7	once	TRBV4-1	TRBD1	TGCGCCAGCAGCCAGGCGACAGGGCGTGGGGAGCAGTACTTC	CASSQATGRGEQYF
TRBJ2-1	NA	TRBV18	TRBD2	TGTGCCAGCTCACCTCGGGGGGGAAGGTGGTCCTACAATGAGCAGTTCTTC	CASSPRGGRWSYNEQFF
TRBJ2-2	NA	TRBV4-1	TRBD2	TGCGCCAGCAGGAGGGGAGGGCACACCGGGGAGCTGTTTTTT	CASRRGGHTGELFF
TRBJ2-2	NA	TRBV4-1	TRBD1	TGCGCCAGCAGCCAAACCCGGAACCACGGGACAGGGGGCCCCGGGGAGCTGTTTTTT	CASSQTRNHGTGGPGELFF
TRBJ2-1	NA	TRBV11-3	TRBD2	TGTGCCAGCAGCTTAGGTCAGCGGGGGTACAATGAGCAGTTCTTC	CASSLGQRGYNEQFF
TRBJ2-7	NA	TRBV27	NA	TGTGCCAGCAGTTTCTTAAAGGGGGACCACGAGCAGTACTTC	CASSFLKGDHEQYF
TRBJ2-7	NA	TRBV4-2	NA	TGTGCCAGCAGCACCGGGACACTGGGAGGGGGCGAGCAGTACTTC	CASSTGTLGGGEQYF
TRBJ2-7	NA	TRBV15	NA	TGTGCCACCAGCAGAGTTCCCGGGGACGAGCAGTACTTC	CATSRVPGDEQYF
TRBJ2-3	NA	TRBV2	NA	TGTGCCAGGGAGACAAGCGGGAGCACAGATACGCAGTATTTT	CARETSGSTDTQYF
TRBJ2-7	NA	TRBV6-4	TRBD1	TGTGCCAGCAGTGCCAACCACAGGGGGACCGTCGGGTCTTTCCACGAGCAGTACTTC	CASSANHRGTVGSFHEQYF
TRBJ2-5	NA	TRBV7-3	TRBD2	TGTGCCAGCAGCAAGTCCGGGACTAGCGGTGAGACCCAGTACTTC	CASSKSGTSGETQYF
TRBJ1-2	NA	TRBV5-8	TRBD1	TGTGCCAGCAGCCCCGACCGGGACAGGGGGCGCGAGGTTTACTATGGCTACACCTTC	CASSPDRDRGREVYYGYTF
TRBJ2-7	NA	TRBV27	TRBD1	TGTGCCAGCAACCGGGGACAGGGGGATTACGAGCAGTACTTC	CASNRGQGDYEQYF
TRBJ2-5	NA	TRBV30	NA	TGTGCCTGGAACATAAGGGGGACCCAGTACTTC	CAWNIRGTQYF
TRBJ1-2	NA	TRBV4-3	NA	TGCGCCAGCAGCCAAGAAGCGGGGAAGGTCTGTGGCTACACCTTC	CASSQEAGKVCGYTF
TRBJ1-2	NA	TRBV5-6	TRBD1	TGTGCCAGCAGCTTGTCGCCTTTGCCCGGGACAGGGGGCTGCTATGGCTACACCTTC	CASSLSPLPGTGGCYGYTF
TRBJ1-2	NA	TRBV14	TRBD1	TGTGCCAGCAGCCAGGACTCAGACAGGGAGCATGGCTACACCTTC	CASSQDSDREHGYTF
TRBJ1-1	once	TRBV28	NA	TGTGCCAGCAGTCAGGGGCTTGAAGCTTTCTTT	CASSQGLEAFF
TRBJ2-6	few	TRBV19	NA	TGTGCCAGTACGGGGGGCCGATCTGGGGCCAACGTCCTGACTTTC	CASTGGRSGANVLTF
TRBJ2-2	NA	TRBV5-1	NA	TGCGCCAGCACTCCGAGGGCCGGGGAGCTGTTTTTT	CASTPRAGELFF
TRBJ2-7	NA	TRBV29-1	NA	TGCAGCGTTGAAGGGACTACGTTTCCCTACGAGCAGTACTTC	CSVEGTTFPYEQYF